The 30 T cell receptor beta chains reported below all come from one sample, sequenced in a study of CD8 T cells in ankylosing spondylitis. The antigens these receptors bind are not known. Study-level points and caveats: Ankylosing spondylitis blood appeared to be characterized by a TCR beta motif of roughly eight highly homologous variants.

TCRdb re-derived calls from the 5' RACE reads in MiXCR, one entry per CDR3 protein. The data hold about 840,000 distinct CDR3 sequences, with approximately 10% observed a single time. The sequenced sample was blood, either unsorted or a sorted T cell fraction (not recorded which). These receptors came from a male donor with ankylosing spondylitis.

This clonotype was recorded a few times. This chain joins TRBV20-1 and TRBJ2-1; D is perhaps TRBD1 or TRBD2 (5 bases each). V lost 5 bases, J lost 8 bases, and 19 bases lay in between. The CDR3 is made up of 14 amino acids. Germline CDR1 DFQATT, CDR2 SNEGSKA (reference sequence). The CDR3 bases are TGCAGTGCTCGGGACCTAACCAGTTCGGATGAGCAGTTCTTC. This encodes CSARDLTSSDEQFF.

The chain combines TRBV4-1 with TRBJ1-2, with 7 bases fitting TRBD1. Unmatched junction bases numbered 4, after V lost 3 bases and J lost 0 bases. Germline assignment: CDR1 MGHRA and CDR2 YSYEKL. This CDR3 comprises 15 residues. As DNA, the CDR3 is TGCGCCAGCAGCCAGCCAGGGGGTACTAACTATGGCTACACCTTC. Translating it yields CASSQPGGTNYGYTF.

The CDR3 DNA is TGTGCCAGCAGCCACCCTCGGAACAACCGGGACGATGGTCACCGCTATGGCTACACCTTC. Translation gives CASSHPRNNRDDGHRYGYTF. The rearrangement joins TRBV11-1 to TRBJ1-2; possibly TRBD1 for D (5 bases). The CDR3 runs to 20 residues. The germline V gene has CDR1 SGHAT and CDR2 FQDESV (reference sequence). Between the trimmed V and J ends, which lost 5 bases and 4 bases, there was a span of 32 bases.

The rearrangement joins TRBV20-1 to TRBJ2-7; 8 bases are shared with TRBD2. Germline trimming cut 6 bases from V and 5 bases from J; bases unmatched to any gene: 12. CDR1 and CDR2 from the germline V gene are DFQATT and SNEGSKA (reference sequence). There are 14 residues in the CDR3. For the CDR3, the DNA is TGCAGTGCCCTGGTCGGGGGGGGCAAAGACGAGCAGTACTTC. Its translation: CSALVGGGKDEQYF.

This clonotype was observed a few times. The chain recombines TRBV4-3 with TRBJ1-2, with 7 bases matching TRBD1. CDR3 length equals 16 residues. V dropped 0 bases and J dropped 4; count of bases not matched to a gene: 8. Germline values: CDR1 LGHNA, CDR2 YSLEER. CDR3 loop: CASSQDARQGRYGYTF. CDR3 in DNA: TGCGCCAGCAGCCAAGATGCCCGACAGGGCCGCTATGGCTACACCTTC.

This rearrangement joins TRBV6-1 to TRBJ1-3; possibly TRBD1 for D (5 bases). Germline V gene lookup returns CDR1 MNHNS and CDR2 SASEGT. The CDR3 loop spans 14 amino acids. V lost 6 bases, J lost 4 bases, and 13 bases lay in between. The CDR3 DNA sequence: TGTGCCAGCAGACCCCGGGGGACGGGAAACACCATATATTTT. Amino acids: CASRPRGTGNTIYF.

The chain has TRBV11-2 and TRBJ2-2; 9 positions agree with TRBD2. V was pared by 4 bases and J by 3 bases, with 12 bases of the junction left unmatched. Germline CDR1 and CDR2: SGHAT and FQNNGV. The CDR3 is made up of 18 amino acids. The CDR3 protein is CASSSPLSGGTYTGELFF. In DNA form, the CDR3 reads TGTGCCAGCAGCTCCCCTTTAAGCGGGGGGACCTACACCGGGGAGCTGTTTTTT.

This clonotype was counted a few times. This chain connects TRBV29-1 to TRBJ1-1, with a weak D call TRBD1 (5 bases). The length of the CDR3 is 15 residues. V lost 4 bases to trimming and J lost 4 bases, with 19 bases between them. In germline, CDR1 is SQVTM, CDR2 ANQGSEA. The CDR3 bases are TGCAGCGTTGGGTACTACGGACAAAATGGCACTGAAGCTTTCTTT. Translation: CSVGYYGQNGTEAFF.

This clonotype occurred a few times. The chain uses TRBV12-3 or TRBV12-4 and TRBJ2-1, with D perhaps matching TRBD1 (6 bases). The CDR3 is 13 amino acids. The ends were cut back, 6 bases at V and 4 bases at J, with 10 bases in the middle. This CDR3 reads CASRGAAYNEQFF. The CDR3 DNA reads TGTGCCAGCAGGGGGGCGGCGTACAATGAGCAGTTCTTC.

This clonotype was detected a few times. A junction end diverges from the germline sequence, so it may reflect a read error. This chain joins TRBV7-7 and TRBJ2-6, with D tentatively TRBD2 (6 bases). This CDR3 has 15 residues. Germline values: CDR1 SSHAT, CDR2 FNYEAQ (reference sequence). CDR3: CASSSGLSGANVLTF. The CDR3, as DNA: TGTGCTAGCAGCTCCGGACTATCTGGGGCCAACGTCCTGACTTTC.

The J gene is TRBJ2-7, the V gene TRBV6-1; tentatively, D is TRBD1 (6 bases). V shed 9 bases and J shed 7 bases, with 22 bases lying between them. Germline values: CDR1 MNHNS, CDR2 SASEGT. The CDR3 has 14 amino acids. The CDR3 nucleotides are TGTGCCAGTATTAAGGACAGTCAGGCACTTGAGCAGTACTTC. Translated, it gives CASIKDSQALEQYF.

This clonotype was detected ten times or more. The rearrangement links TRBV29-1 to TRBJ1-2, with TRBD1 identical over 9 bases. The CDR3 extends over 13 amino acids. V was pared by 7 bases and J by 2 bases, with 5 bases of the junction left unmatched. The germline V gene has CDR1 SQVTM and CDR2 ANQGSEA. The CDR3 coding sequence is TGCAGCGCCGGACAGGGGATCAACTATGGCTACACCTTC. Its translation is CSAGQGINYGYTF.

This clonotype showed up many times. The DNA of the CDR3 is TGTGCCAGCAGCTCCCAGTGGGGGACTGAAGCTTTCTTT. Amino acid sequence: CASSSQWGTEAFF. This rearrangement joins TRBV7-2 to TRBJ1-1, with D possibly TRBD1 on 5 matching bases. The CDR3 is made up of 13 amino acids. Germline loops: CDR1 SGHTA, CDR2 FQGNSA. The V gene lost 4 bases and the J gene lost 5 bases, with 11 bases spanning the gap.

The chain carries TRBV4-3 and TRBJ2-1; D call uncertain. The CDR3 has 14 amino acids. The V end was cut by 3 bases, the J end by 9 bases, with 15 bases between. In germline, CDR1 is LGHNA, CDR2 YSLEER. CDR3 sequence: CASSHELVRVEQFF. DNA of the CDR3: TGCGCCAGCAGCCACGAATTAGTCCGAGTTGAGCAGTTCTTC.

V is TRBV4-1 and J is TRBJ2-7; 10 nucleotides align to TRBD2. The CDR3 extends over 18 amino acids. CDR1 and CDR2 (germline): MGHRA, YSYEKL. V lost 0 bases and J lost 4; bases outside the gene matches: 12. CDR3: CASSQEGMLAGGLYEQYF. Here the CDR3 DNA reads TGCGCCAGCAGCCAAGAAGGGATGTTAGCGGGAGGTCTATACGAGCAGTACTTC.

This clonotype has more than one count but fewer than ten. The V gene is TRBV20-1, the J gene TRBJ2-3, with 8 positions matching TRBD2. The CDR3 runs 16 residues. V shed 0 bases and J 4 bases; nucleotides not matched to a gene: 9. The germline V gene encodes CDR1 DFQATT and CDR2 SNEGSKA (reference sequence). In DNA, the CDR3 is TGCAGTGCTAGAGATACTACGGGGGGGCGGTCAGATACGCAGTATTTT. Protein: CSARDTTGGRSDTQYF.

Ten or more counts support this clonotype. CDR3 amino acids: CASSLVGGSAYNEQFF. In DNA, the CDR3 is TGCGCCAGCAGCTTGGTTGGCGGGTCTGCCTACAATGAGCAGTTCTTC. This chain uses TRBV5-1 with TRBJ2-1; possibly TRBD2 for D (5 bases). This CDR3 contains 16 residues. V lost 0 bases to trimming and J lost 2 bases, with 12 bases between them. Per germline, CDR1 SGHRS and CDR2 YFSETQ.

The chain employs TRBV3-1 and TRBJ2-5; no definite D call. The CDR3 is 18 residues long. V shed 4 bases and J shed 1 base, with 22 bases lying between them. CDR1 and CDR2 from the germline V gene are LGHDT and YNNKEL (reference sequence). CDR3 DNA sequence: TGTGCCAGCAGCCGCCCCGAAAGGCGAGCGAGCTTCCAAGAGACCCAGTACTTC. Translating gives CASSRPERRASFQETQYF.

This clonotype was observed a handful of times. This chain connects TRBV20-1 to TRBJ1-4; possibly TRBD1 for D (5 bases). The germline CDR1 and CDR2 sequences are DFQATT and SNEGSKA (reference sequence). V was trimmed by 3 bases and J by 0 bases, leaving 8 bases between them. The CDR3 extends over 14 amino acids. The CDR3 DNA reads as TGCAGTGCTAGGACAGTTGCAACTAATGAAAAACTGTTTTTT. Residues: CSARTVATNEKLFF.

J is TRBJ2-3 and V is TRBV7-9; TRBD1 aligns across 7 bases. Germline V gene data show CDR1 as SEHNR and CDR2 as FQNEAQ (reference sequence). Germline trimming cut 5 bases from V and 1 base from J; bases unmatched to any gene: 9. This CDR3 contains 16 residues. The CDR3 region is CASSRSRGQGTDTQYF. The CDR3 nucleotides read TGTGCCAGCAGCCGTTCAAGGGGGCAGGGCACAGATACGCAGTATTTT.

V and J are TRBV9 and TRBJ2-5; no clear D gene. The CDR3 loop spans 15 amino acids. Trimming removed 0 bases from V and 4 bases from J, with 13 bases in between. From germline, CDR1 is SGDLS and CDR2 YYNGEE. CDR3 nucleotides: TGTGCCAGCAGCGTAGGGATAGCCGGCACAGAGACCCAGTACTTC. Protein sequence: CASSVGIAGTETQYF.

This clonotype was seen a few times. The chain joins TRBV6-5 to TRBJ1-1; 9 nucleotides align to TRBD1. The junction had 7 bases not matched to a gene; V was cut back by 2 bases and J by 9 bases. The length of the CDR3 is 14 residues. Germline lookup yields CDR1 MNHEY and CDR2 SVGAGI. As DNA, the CDR3 is TGTGCCAGCAGTTACCTTACAGGGGGCAGCCAAGCTTTCTTT. Amino acid sequence: CASSYLTGGSQAFF.

This clonotype was observed many times. The V and J genes are TRBV20-1 and TRBJ2-5, with 10 bases matching TRBD2. V lost 5 bases, J lost 4 bases, and 10 bases stayed unmatched. The CDR3 is made up of 15 amino acids. CDR1 is DFQATT and CDR2 is SNEGSKA in the germline V gene (reference sequence). CDR3 in amino acids: CSAGGLAGAGETQYF. CDR3 DNA sequence: TGCAGTGCTGGGGGTCTAGCGGGAGCGGGAGAGACCCAGTACTTC.

The V and J genes are TRBV7-2 and TRBJ2-7; 8 nucleotides match TRBD1. J lost 1 base, V lost 4 bases, and 6 bases had no gene match. CDR1 is SGHTA and CDR2 is FQGNSA in the germline V gene. This CDR3 contains 15 residues. CDR3 bases: TGTGCCAGCAGCTATCGGACAGGGCTATCCTACGAGCAGTACTTC. This translates into CASSYRTGLSYEQYF.

This clonotype was seen a handful of times. J is TRBJ1-1 and V is TRBV20-1; D is unclear. Germline values: CDR1 DFQATT, CDR2 SNEGSKA (reference sequence). Between the trimmed V and J ends, which lost 0 bases and 10 bases, there was a span of 15 bases. This CDR3 has 13 amino acids. Here the CDR3 DNA reads TGCAGTGCTAGAGATTTCAGAGGGAGTTTAGCTTTCTTT. Translation gives CSARDFRGSLAFF.

This rearrangement joins TRBV7-2 to TRBJ2-7; 8 bases agree with TRBD2. V shed 6 bases and J 0 bases; nucleotides not matched to a gene: 7. Germline V gene data show CDR1 as SGHTA and CDR2 as FQGNSA. This CDR3 is built from 15 residues. The CDR3 nucleotides read TGTGCCAGCAGTAGAGCGGGAGAGAGCTCCTACGAGCAGTACTTC. Translated, it gives CASSRAGESSYEQYF.

The chain joins TRBV9 to TRBJ1-2; D is undetermined. The ends were cut back, 4 bases at V and 3 bases at J, with 16 bases in the middle. This CDR3 spans 15 amino acids. CDR1 is SGDLS and CDR2 is YYNGEE in the germline V gene. The CDR3 loop is CASSQGPVNDYGYTF. The CDR3 DNA reads as TGTGCCAGCAGCCAAGGCCCCGTTAATGACTATGGCTACACCTTC.

This clonotype was counted ten times or more. This chain connects TRBV20-1 to TRBJ1-6; 7 nucleotides align to TRBD1. Germline loops: CDR1 DFQATT, CDR2 SNEGSKA (reference sequence). The CDR3 has 14 residues. V lost 6 bases to trimming and J lost 5 bases; unmatched junction nucleotides: 7. The CDR3 reads CSAPTDRDNSPLHF. CDR3 nucleotides: TGCAGTGCCCCGACCGACAGGGATAATTCACCCCTCCACTTT.

This clonotype has a count of ten or more. CDR3 protein: CASSSLGGRGGGYEQYF. The DNA for the CDR3 is TGTGCCAGCAGCTCCCTTGGCGGCAGGGGAGGTGGTTACGAGCAGTACTTC. The V and J genes are TRBV7-2 and TRBJ2-7, with D perhaps matching TRBD1 or TRBD2 (6 bases each). This CDR3 is 17 amino acids long. V shed 4 bases and J shed 4 bases, with 23 bases lying between them. CDR1 is SGHTA and CDR2 is FQGNSA in the germline V gene.

This clonotype has a handful of counts. The J gene is TRBJ2-1, the V gene TRBV6-1; 7 bases are shared with TRBD2. CDR3 length equals 16 residues. CDR1 is MNHNS and CDR2 is SASEGT in the germline V gene. The J segment lost 2 bases and the V segment lost 6 bases, leaving 10 bases of the junction unmatched. The CDR3 bases are TGTGCCAGCAGGCGACTCGCGAGCGGGGCCTACAATGAGCAGTTCTTC. Translated: CASRRLASGAYNEQFF.